This T cell receptor beta chain stems from a study of T cell responses to AZD1222 COVID-19 vaccine. CDR1 and CDR2 (germline): MNHNY, SVGAGI (reference sequence). V lost 6 bases, J lost 2 bases, and 14 bases lay in between. The CDR3 is 15 amino acids. Study-level findings and limits: Seropositivity was recorded at baseline in only 6 or 7 AZD1222 recipients. In a largely white British group with more females than males, clonal diversity was possibly underestimated.

Assay: immunoSEQ multiplex PCR; the TCRdb copy retains only in-frame clones and omits some. The profile covers 180,000 or so clones, with just over 90% appearing a single time and 2.6% taken by the ten largest. With regard to this clone: Antigen specificity is unknown.

The chain has TRBV6-6 and TRBJ1-5, with a tentative D call TRBD1 (6 bases). Sequenced here: peripheral blood, sampled on day 0 of AZD1222 vaccination. This TCR was sampled from an adult in good health. The CDR3 sequence is CASSPRGGGNQPQHF. The CDR3 DNA follows: TGTGCCAGCAGCCCCAGGGGAGGGGGCAATCAGCCCCAGCATTTT.